The present T cell receptor (beta chain) was sequenced within a study of blood T cell repertoires in COVID-19. The wider study: The study drew acute and convalescent COVID-19 samples from the United States, Italy and Spain. From T cells, B-cell-depleted T cells, or PBMCs came the material, which was cDNA or gDNA.

In the original workflow: It was from reference gene primer amplification that nucleated cell counts were estimated. The table came from immunoSEQ multiplex PCR; TCRdb's copy has only in-frame clones and leaves some out. V and J calls and clone size come straight from that table; D and trimming were deduced from the DNA. Seen here are approximately 500,000 clones, about 89% observed once, and the top ten hold around 8%. The V and J ends lost 6 bases and 2 bases respectively, with 10 bases between them. The CDR3 totals 13 residues. Germline V gene data show CDR1 as SNHLY and CDR2 as FYNNEI. Seattle patients were enrolled while actively infected and followed longitudinally.

The chain links TRBV2 to TRBJ2-5, with D perhaps matching TRBD1 (7 bases). Specimen: peripheral blood. This TCR came from a woman in her forties or fifties with COVID-19, enrolled during active disease. DNA for the CDR3: TGTGCCAGCAGGGAGGGGGCTCAAGAGACCCAGTACTTC. Protein: CASREGAQETQYF.